This is a list of T cell receptor beta chains from one sample in a study of response to subunit inactivated influenza vaccine. One entry per CDR3 protein results from TCRdb running MiXCR on the RT-PCR reads. The data show 450,000 to 600,000 distinct CDR3 sequences, around 7.9% seen once. The material sequenced was PBMCs from blood, taken less than 30 months after vaccination. Every receptor here comes from a man aged 50 to 75 who received an inactivated influenza vaccine. Each CDR3 is given with its conserved first and last residue. D genes are given only for firm matches. Clone size is given for some rows only: seen once, a few or many times, or a class if the clone is expanded.

D gene: .
V gene: TRBV5-6
CDR3 length: 12
clone size: .
J gene: TRBJ2-3
CDR3 protein: CASSLDPIAQYF
CDR3 DNA: TGTGCCAGCAGCTTGGACCCGATAGCGCAGTATTTT

D gene: TRBD1
V gene: TRBV4-1
CDR3 length: 15
clone size: many
J gene: TRBJ1-6
CDR3 protein: CASSHPTGNNSPLHF
CDR3 DNA: TGCGCCAGCAGCCACCCGACAGGGAACAATTCACCCCTCCACTTT

D gene: TRBD2
V gene: TRBV28
CDR3 length: 16
clone size: few
J gene: TRBJ2-7
CDR3 protein: CASSLPRAGGVYEQYF
CDR3 DNA: TGTGCCAGCAGTTTACCGCGGGCGGGAGGGGTCTACGAGCAGTACTTC

D gene: .
V gene: TRBV24-1
CDR3 length: 13
clone size: few
J gene: TRBJ2-1
CDR3 protein: CATSDPVFNEQFF
CDR3 DNA: TGTGCCACCAGTGACCCCGTTTTCAATGAGCAGTTCTTC

D gene: .
V gene: TRBV6-1
CDR3 length: 13
clone size: .
J gene: TRBJ2-7
CDR3 protein: CASSPEARGEQYF
CDR3 DNA: TGTGCCAGCAGCCCCGAGGCCCGGGGCGAGCAGTACTTC

D gene: TRBD1
V gene: TRBV10-3
CDR3 length: 14
clone size: .
J gene: TRBJ2-1
CDR3 protein: CAIKGQDAYNEQFF
CDR3 DNA: TGTGCCATCAAGGGACAGGACGCCTACAATGAGCAGTTCTTC

D gene: .
V gene: TRBV24-1
CDR3 length: 18
clone size: many
J gene: TRBJ2-1
CDR3 protein: CATSDPALPAEGYNEQFF
CDR3 DNA: TGTGCCACCAGTGACCCCGCTTTACCTGCGGAAGGGTACAATGAGCAGTTCTTC

D gene: TRBD1
V gene: TRBV29-1
CDR3 length: 14
clone size: many
J gene: TRBJ2-7
CDR3 protein: CSAKGGRDSYEQYF
CDR3 DNA: TGCAGCGCCAAAGGGGGCCGGGACTCCTACGAGCAGTACTTC

D gene: TRBD2
V gene: TRBV7-3
CDR3 length: 18
clone size: few
J gene: TRBJ2-2
CDR3 protein: CASSLIASGRGNTGELFF
CDR3 DNA: TGTGCCAGCAGCTTAATTGCTAGCGGGAGAGGTAACACCGGGGAGCTGTTTTTT

D gene: TRBD1
V gene: TRBV9
CDR3 length: 14
clone size: .
J gene: TRBJ2-5
CDR3 protein: CASSVGGQGQTQYF
CDR3 DNA: TGTGCCAGCAGCGTAGGGGGACAGGGTCAGACCCAGTACTTC

D gene: .
V gene: TRBV28
CDR3 length: 14
clone size: few
J gene: TRBJ2-3
CDR3 protein: CASSLNYLPDTQYF
CDR3 DNA: TGTGCCAGCAGTTTAAACTACCTGCCAGATACGCAGTATTTT

D gene: .
V gene: TRBV29-1
CDR3 length: 14
clone size: few
J gene: TRBJ2-5
CDR3 protein: CSVWPFGGQETQYF
CDR3 DNA: TGCAGCGTTTGGCCTTTCGGCGGCCAAGAGACCCAGTACTTC

D gene: TRBD1
V gene: TRBV4-1
CDR3 length: 15
clone size: many
J gene: TRBJ1-2
CDR3 protein: CASSHTGQGEYGYTF
CDR3 DNA: TGCGCCAGCAGCCATACCGGACAGGGGGAATATGGCTACACCTTC

D gene: .
V gene: TRBV7-8
CDR3 length: 17
clone size: .
J gene: TRBJ2-1
CDR3 protein: CASSLARGPPIWNEQFF
CDR3 DNA: TGTGCCAGCAGCTTAGCGCGGGGGCCCCCCATTTGGAATGAGCAGTTCTTC

D gene: TRBD1
V gene: TRBV28
CDR3 length: 15
clone size: many
J gene: TRBJ1-2
CDR3 protein: CASSFTTGGFYGYTF
CDR3 DNA: TGTGCCAGCAGTTTTACTACAGGGGGCTTCTATGGCTACACCTTC

D gene: .
V gene: TRBV20-1
CDR3 length: 17
clone size: .
J gene: TRBJ1-5
CDR3 protein: CSARDPANPVRNQPQHF
CDR3 DNA: TGCAGTGCTAGAGATCCGGCAAACCCCGTCCGCAATCAGCCCCAGCATTTT

D gene: .
V gene: TRBV9
CDR3 length: 15
clone size: .
J gene: TRBJ2-3
CDR3 protein: CASSVGTISTDTQYF
CDR3 DNA: TGTGCCAGCAGCGTAGGAACTATTAGCACAGATACGCAGTATTTT